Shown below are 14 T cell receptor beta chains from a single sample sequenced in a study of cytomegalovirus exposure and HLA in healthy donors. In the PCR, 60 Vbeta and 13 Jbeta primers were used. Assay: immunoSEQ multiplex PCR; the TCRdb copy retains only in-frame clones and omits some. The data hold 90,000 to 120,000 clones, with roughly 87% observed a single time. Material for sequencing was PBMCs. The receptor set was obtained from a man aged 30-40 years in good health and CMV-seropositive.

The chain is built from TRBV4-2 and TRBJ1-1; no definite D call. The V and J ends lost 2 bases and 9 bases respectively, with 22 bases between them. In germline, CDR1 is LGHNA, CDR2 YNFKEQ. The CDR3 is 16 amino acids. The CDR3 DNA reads TGTGCCAGCAGCCAATCGGAGAACTCACTCGTCGTCAAAGCTTTCTTT. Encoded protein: CASSQSENSLVVKAFF.

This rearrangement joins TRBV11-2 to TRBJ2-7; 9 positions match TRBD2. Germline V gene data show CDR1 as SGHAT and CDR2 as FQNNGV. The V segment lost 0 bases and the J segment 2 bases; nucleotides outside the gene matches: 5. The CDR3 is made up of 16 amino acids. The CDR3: CASSLDGPSGAYEQYF. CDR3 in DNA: TGTGCCAGCAGCTTAGATGGGCCTAGCGGGGCCTACGAGCAGTACTTC.

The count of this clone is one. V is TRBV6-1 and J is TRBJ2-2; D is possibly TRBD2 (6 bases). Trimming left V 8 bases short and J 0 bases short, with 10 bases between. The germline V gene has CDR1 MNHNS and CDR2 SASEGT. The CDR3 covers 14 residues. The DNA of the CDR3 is TGTGCCAGCCGGGACTTTCCGAACACCGGGGAGCTGTTTTTT. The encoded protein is CASRDFPNTGELFF.

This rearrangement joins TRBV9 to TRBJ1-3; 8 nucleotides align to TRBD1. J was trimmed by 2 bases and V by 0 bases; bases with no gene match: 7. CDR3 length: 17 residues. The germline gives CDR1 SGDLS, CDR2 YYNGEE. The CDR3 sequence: CASSVARQGAAGNTIYF. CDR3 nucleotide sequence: TGTGCCAGCAGCGTAGCCCGGCAGGGGGCGGCTGGAAACACCATATATTTT.

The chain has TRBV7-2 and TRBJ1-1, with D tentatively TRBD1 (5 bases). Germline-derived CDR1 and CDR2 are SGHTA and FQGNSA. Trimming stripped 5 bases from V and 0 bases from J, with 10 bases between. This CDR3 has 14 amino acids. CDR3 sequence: CASSQGVLNTEAFF. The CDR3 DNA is TGTGCCAGCAGCCAAGGGGTCCTGAACACTGAAGCTTTCTTT.

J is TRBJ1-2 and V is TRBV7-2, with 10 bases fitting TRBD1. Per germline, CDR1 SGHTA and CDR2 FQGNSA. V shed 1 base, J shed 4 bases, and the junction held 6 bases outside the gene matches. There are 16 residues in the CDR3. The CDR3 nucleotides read TGTGCCAGCAGCTTAGGGGGGACAGGGGTTGCCTATGGCTACACCTTC. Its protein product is CASSLGGTGVAYGYTF.

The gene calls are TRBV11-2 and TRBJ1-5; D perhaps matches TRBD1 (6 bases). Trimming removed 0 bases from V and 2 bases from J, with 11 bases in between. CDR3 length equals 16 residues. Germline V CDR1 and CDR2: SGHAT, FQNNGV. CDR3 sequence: CASSLEGGGGNQPQHF. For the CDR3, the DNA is TGTGCCAGCAGCTTAGAGGGAGGGGGGGGCAATCAGCCCCAGCATTTT.

The CDR3 reads CASSKRQGPSRELFF. DNA for the CDR3: TGTGCCAGCAGCAAGAGACAGGGGCCAAGTAGGGAGCTGTTTTTT. V is TRBV7-8 and J is TRBJ2-2, with 8 bases matching TRBD1. V was pared by 5 bases and J by 9 bases, with 11 bases of the junction left unmatched. CDR1 is SGHVS and CDR2 is FQNEAQ in the germline V gene. This CDR3 spans 15 amino acids.

DNA of the CDR3: TGCGCCAGCAGCCAAGATCGACGGGGGGTTAACTATGGCTACACCTTC. It translates to CASSQDRRGVNYGYTF. The chain combines TRBV4-1 with TRBJ1-2; maybe TRBD1 (5 bases). The CDR3 is 16 residues long. Germline assignment: CDR1 MGHRA and CDR2 YSYEKL. V was clipped by 0 bases and J by 1 base, with 12 bases between them.

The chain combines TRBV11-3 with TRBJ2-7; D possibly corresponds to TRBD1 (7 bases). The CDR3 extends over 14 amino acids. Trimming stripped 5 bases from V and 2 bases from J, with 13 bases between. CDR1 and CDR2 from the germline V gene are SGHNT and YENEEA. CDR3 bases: TGTGCCAGCAGCGGCGGGACAGCCCCCTACGAGCAGTACTTC. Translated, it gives CASSGGTAPYEQYF.

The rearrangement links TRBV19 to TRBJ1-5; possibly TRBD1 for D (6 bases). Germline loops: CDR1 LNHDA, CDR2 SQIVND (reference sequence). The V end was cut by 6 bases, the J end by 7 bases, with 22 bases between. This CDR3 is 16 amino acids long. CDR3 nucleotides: TGTGCCAGTAGCCGGCCGGGACAAGGTAGGGGACAGCCCCAGCATTTT. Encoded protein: CASSRPGQGRGQPQHF.

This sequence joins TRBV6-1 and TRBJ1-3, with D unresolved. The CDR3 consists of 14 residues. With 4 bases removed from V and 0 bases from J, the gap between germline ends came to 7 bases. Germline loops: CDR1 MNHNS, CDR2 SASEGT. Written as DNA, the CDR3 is TGTGCCAGCAGTGGTTTCGGCTCTGGAAACACCATATATTTT. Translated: CASSGFGSGNTIYF.

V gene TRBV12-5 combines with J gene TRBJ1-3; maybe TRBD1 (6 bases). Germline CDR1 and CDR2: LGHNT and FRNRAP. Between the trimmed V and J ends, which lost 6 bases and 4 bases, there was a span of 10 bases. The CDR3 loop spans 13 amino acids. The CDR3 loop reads CASGFGQGNTIYF. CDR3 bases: TGTGCTAGTGGCTTCGGACAGGGAAACACCATATATTTT.

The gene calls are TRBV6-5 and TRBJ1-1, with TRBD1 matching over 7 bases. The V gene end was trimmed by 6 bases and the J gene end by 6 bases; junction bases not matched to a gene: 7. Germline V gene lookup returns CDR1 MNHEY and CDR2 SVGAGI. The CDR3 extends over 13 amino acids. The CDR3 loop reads CASRHPGTAEAFF. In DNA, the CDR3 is TGTGCCAGCAGGCACCCCGGGACAGCTGAAGCTTTCTTT.